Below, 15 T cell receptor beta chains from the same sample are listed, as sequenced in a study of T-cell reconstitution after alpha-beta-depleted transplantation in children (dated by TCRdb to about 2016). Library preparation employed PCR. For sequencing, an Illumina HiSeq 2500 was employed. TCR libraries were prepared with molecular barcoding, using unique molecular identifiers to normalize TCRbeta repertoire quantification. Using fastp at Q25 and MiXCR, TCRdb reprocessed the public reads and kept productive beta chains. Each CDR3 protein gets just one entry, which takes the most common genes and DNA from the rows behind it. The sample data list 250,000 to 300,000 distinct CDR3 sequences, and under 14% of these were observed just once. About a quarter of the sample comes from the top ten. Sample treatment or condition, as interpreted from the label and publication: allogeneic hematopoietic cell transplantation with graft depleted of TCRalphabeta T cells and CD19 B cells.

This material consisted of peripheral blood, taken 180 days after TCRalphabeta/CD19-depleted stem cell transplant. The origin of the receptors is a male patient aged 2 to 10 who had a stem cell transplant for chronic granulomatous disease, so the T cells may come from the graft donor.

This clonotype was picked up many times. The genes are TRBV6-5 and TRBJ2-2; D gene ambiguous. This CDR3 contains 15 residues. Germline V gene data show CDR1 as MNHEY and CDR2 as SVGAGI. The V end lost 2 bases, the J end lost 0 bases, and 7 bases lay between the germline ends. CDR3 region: CASSYHTPNTGELFF. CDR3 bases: TGTGCCAGCAGTTACCACACCCCGAACACCGGGGAGCTGTTTTTT.

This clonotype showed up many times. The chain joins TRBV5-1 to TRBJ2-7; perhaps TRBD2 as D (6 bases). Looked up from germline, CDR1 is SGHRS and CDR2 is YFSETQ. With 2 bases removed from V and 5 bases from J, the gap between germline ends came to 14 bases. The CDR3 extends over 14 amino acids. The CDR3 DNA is TGCGCCAGCAGCTTTGAAGCGGGCCGCGACGAGCAGTACTTC. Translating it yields CASSFEAGRDEQYF.

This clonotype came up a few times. The CDR3 protein is CASNLGRALYNEQFF. CDR3 bases: TGTGCCAGCAATCTCGGGAGGGCCCTCTACAATGAGCAGTTCTTC. The rearrangement links TRBV28 to TRBJ2-1, with TRBD2 matching 8 bases. Per germline, CDR1 MDHEN and CDR2 SYDVKM. The CDR3 extends over 15 amino acids. V shed 7 bases and J 3 bases; nucleotides not matched to a gene: 8.

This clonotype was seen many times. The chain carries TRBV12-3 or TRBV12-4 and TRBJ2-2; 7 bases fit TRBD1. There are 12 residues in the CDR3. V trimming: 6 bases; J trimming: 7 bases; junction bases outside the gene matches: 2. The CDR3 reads CASSRQGGELFF. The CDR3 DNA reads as TGTGCCAGCAGCCGACAGGGCGGGGAGCTGTTTTTT.

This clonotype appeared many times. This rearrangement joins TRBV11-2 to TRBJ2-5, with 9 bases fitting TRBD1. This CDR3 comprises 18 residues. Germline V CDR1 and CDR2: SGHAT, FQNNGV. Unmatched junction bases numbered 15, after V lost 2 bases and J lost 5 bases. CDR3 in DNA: TGTGCCAGCAGCTTATTTAAACAGGGGGCGCGATCTGGGGAGACCCAGTACTTC. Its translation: CASSLFKQGARSGETQYF.

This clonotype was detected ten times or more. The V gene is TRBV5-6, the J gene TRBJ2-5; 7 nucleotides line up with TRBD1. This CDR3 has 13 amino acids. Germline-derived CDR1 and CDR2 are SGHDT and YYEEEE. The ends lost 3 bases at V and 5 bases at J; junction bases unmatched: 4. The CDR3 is CASSYDRVETQYF. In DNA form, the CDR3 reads TGTGCCAGCAGCTATGACAGGGTGGAGACCCAGTACTTC.

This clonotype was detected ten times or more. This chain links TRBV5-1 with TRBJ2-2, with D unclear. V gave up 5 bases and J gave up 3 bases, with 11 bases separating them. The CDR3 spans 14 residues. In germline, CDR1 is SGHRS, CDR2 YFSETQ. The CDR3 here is CASRRSSDTGELFF. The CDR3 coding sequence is TGCGCCAGCAGGCGTTCTAGTGACACCGGGGAGCTGTTTTTT.

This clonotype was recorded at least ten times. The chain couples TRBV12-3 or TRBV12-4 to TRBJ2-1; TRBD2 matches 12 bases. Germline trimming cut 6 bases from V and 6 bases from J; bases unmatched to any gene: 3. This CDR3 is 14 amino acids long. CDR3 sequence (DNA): TGTGCCAGCAGCGCTAGCGGGGGGGGCAATGAGCAGTTCTTC. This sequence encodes CASSASGGGNEQFF.

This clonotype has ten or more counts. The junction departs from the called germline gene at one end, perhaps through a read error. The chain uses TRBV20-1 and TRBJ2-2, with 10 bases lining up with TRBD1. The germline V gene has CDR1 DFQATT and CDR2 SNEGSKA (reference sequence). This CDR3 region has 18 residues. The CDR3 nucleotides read TGCAGTGCTAGAGATCTCGGGACAGGGGAAGGGAACATCGGGGAGCTGTTTTTT. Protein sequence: CSARDLGTGEGNIGELFF.

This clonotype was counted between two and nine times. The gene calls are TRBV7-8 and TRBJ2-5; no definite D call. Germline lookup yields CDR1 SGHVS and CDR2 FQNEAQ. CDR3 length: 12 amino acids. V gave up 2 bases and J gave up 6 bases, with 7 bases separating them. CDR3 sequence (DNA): TGTGCCAGCAGCTTATATAAGAAGACCCAGTACTTC. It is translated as CASSLYKKTQYF. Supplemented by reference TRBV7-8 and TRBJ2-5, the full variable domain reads GAGVSQSPRYKVAKRGQDVALRCDPISGHVSLFWYQQALGQGPEFLTYFQNEAQLDKSGLPSDRFFAERPEGSVSTLKIQRTQQEDSAVYLCASSLYKKTQYFGPGTRLLVL.

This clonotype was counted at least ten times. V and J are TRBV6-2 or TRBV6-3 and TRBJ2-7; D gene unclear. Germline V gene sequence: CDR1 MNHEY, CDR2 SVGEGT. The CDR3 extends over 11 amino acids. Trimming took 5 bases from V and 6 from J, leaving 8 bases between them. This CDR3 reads CASSHGPEQYF. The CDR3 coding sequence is TGTGCCAGCAGTCACGGACCCGAGCAGTACTTC.

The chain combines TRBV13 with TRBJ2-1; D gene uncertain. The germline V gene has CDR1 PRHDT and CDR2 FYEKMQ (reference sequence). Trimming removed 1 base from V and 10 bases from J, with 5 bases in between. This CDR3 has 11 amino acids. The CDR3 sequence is CASSLAKEQFF. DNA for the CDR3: TGTGCCAGCAGCTTAGCGAAAGAGCAGTTCTTC.

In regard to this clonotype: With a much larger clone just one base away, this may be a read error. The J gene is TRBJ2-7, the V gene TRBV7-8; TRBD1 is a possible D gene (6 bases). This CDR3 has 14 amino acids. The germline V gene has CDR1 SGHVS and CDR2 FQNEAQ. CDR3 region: CASCLAQGLYEQYF. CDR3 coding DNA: TGTGCCAGCTGCTTAGCGCAGGGGCTCTACGAGCAGTACTTC.

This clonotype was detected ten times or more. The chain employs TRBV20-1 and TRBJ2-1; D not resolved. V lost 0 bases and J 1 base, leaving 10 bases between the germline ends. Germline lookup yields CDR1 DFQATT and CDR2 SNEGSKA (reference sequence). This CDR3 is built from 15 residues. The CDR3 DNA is TGCAGTGCTAGAGATCAGAGGAGATCCTACAATGAGCAGTTCTTC. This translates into CSARDQRRSYNEQFF.

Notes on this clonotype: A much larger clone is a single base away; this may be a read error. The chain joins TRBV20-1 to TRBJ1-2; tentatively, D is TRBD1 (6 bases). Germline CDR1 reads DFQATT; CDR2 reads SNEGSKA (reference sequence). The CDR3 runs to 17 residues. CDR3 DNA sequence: TGCTGTGCTAGCCCAAGGCGGGGGGCCCCCCTGAGCGGTGGCTACACCTTC. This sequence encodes CCASPRRGAPLSGGYTF.